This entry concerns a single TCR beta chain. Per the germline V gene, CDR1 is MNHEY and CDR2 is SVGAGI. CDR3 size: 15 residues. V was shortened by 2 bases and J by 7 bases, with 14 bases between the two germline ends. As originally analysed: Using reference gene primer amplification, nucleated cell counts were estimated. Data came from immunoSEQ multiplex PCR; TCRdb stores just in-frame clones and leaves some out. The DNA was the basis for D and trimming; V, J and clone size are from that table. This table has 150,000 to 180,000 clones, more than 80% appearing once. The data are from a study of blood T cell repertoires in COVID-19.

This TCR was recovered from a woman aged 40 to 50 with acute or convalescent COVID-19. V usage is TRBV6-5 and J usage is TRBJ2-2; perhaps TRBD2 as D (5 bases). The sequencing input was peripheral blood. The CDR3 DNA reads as TGTGCCAGCAGTTACGGGTGGCTAGCCCACGGGGAGCTGTTTTTT. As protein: CASSYGWLAHGELFF.